Listed below are T cell receptor beta chains from one sample, sequenced in a study of shared clonotypes between healthy human individuals. Method: immunoSEQ multiplex PCR; TCRdb's copy keeps in-frame clones and lacks some. In the table there are roughly 2,000,000 clones, about 95% of which are singletons. Source material: naive CD8+ T cells sorted from blood. The receptors stem from a man younger than 35 in good health. The CDR3 runs from the conserved cysteine through the conserved F or W. D genes are given only for firm matches. Clone size appears in some rows only: once, few, many, or a class for an expanded clone.

d_call,j_call,clone_size,cdr3_length,v_call,cdr3_aa
NA,TRBJ2-1,NA,15,TRBV30,CAWSVGGGVYNEQFF
TRBD1,TRBJ1-6,NA,15,TRBV9,CASSTPGQGLSPLHF
TRBD1,TRBJ1-1,NA,14,TRBV19,CASTGTATNTEAFF
NA,TRBJ1-6,NA,13,TRBV2,CASSEGLRSPLHF
NA,TRBJ2-5,NA,14,TRBV5-6,CASSLSQYQETQYF
TRBD1,TRBJ2-7,NA,15,TRBV19,CASSPRGTGAYEQYF
NA,TRBJ2-1,NA,15,TRBV5-4,CASSFMGGIDNEQFF
TRBD1,TRBJ1-4,NA,16,TRBV4-1,CASSPGTAPANEKLFF
NA,TRBJ2-1,NA,16,TRBV7-6,CASSSEGANSYNEQFF
NA,TRBJ2-7,NA,11,TRBV7-2,CASSLIYEQYF
NA,TRBJ2-1,few,15,TRBV19,CASSSSGSYVNEQFF
TRBD2,TRBJ2-7,NA,15,TRBV4-1,CASSQPGSGIYEQYF
NA,TRBJ2-5,NA,12,TRBV11-1,CASSLDRETQYF
NA,TRBJ2-7,NA,14,TRBV6-1,CASSEAVSNYEQYF
TRBD2,TRBJ2-5,NA,16,TRBV7-9,CASSHTVLAGVETQYF
NA,TRBJ2-3,NA,17,TRBV27,CASSLIKVRGTTDTQYF
TRBD1,TRBJ2-7,NA,12,TRBV28,CASSPDRVEQYF
TRBD1,TRBJ2-7,once,16,TRBV5-1,CASSPSLGQLPLEQYF
NA,TRBJ2-3,NA,17,TRBV19,CASSVHLGTIGGDTQYF
TRBD1,TRBJ2-2,NA,14,TRBV19,CATTGTGRSGELFF
NA,TRBJ2-3,NA,14,TRBV4-2,CASSPLGSTDTQYF
NA,TRBJ1-2,NA,15,TRBV6-1,CASSVWSTLNYGYTF
NA,TRBJ1-4,NA,18,TRBV4-1,CASSQESRGGSEEEKLFF
TRBD1,TRBJ2-3,once,14,TRBV5-4,CASGDGTGTDTQYF
NA,TRBJ2-7,NA,16,TRBV5-1,CASSQISSRETYEQYF
NA,TRBJ2-5,NA,14,TRBV2,CASSGVTGEGTQYF
TRBD1,TRBJ2-3,NA,16,TRBV7-9,CASSSYGRGLADTQYF
NA,TRBJ2-7,NA,13,TRBV21-1,CATKKARAYEQYF
TRBD2,TRBJ2-1,NA,15,TRBV15,CATSRDLGLDNEQFF
NA,TRBJ2-2,NA,16,TRBV6-5,CASSSVEASWAGELFF
NA,TRBJ2-1,NA,13,TRBV27,CASIPLGRNEQFF
TRBD2,TRBJ2-7,once,15,TRBV15,CATSRAKGLGYEQYF
NA,TRBJ1-1,NA,18,TRBV4-3,CASSQDPWGGVVNTEAFF
TRBD1,TRBJ2-5,NA,16,TRBV7-9,CASSSKDRGSQETQYF
NA,TRBJ2-5,NA,13,TRBV28,CASGLRGSETQYF
TRBD2,TRBJ2-3,NA,15,TRBV6-5,CASSTFSGSKDTQYF
NA,TRBJ2-7,NA,16,TRBV28,CASSTPRVSGTYEQYF
NA,TRBJ1-4,NA,14,TRBV7-6,CASSSTLGNEKLFF
NA,TRBJ2-3,NA,18,TRBV9,CASSVEGFLAGGADTQYF
NA,TRBJ1-1,NA,12,TRBV25-1,CASSESDTEAFF
TRBD2,TRBJ2-7,NA,14,TRBV6-1,CASSGTSGKYEQYF
TRBD1,TRBJ1-5,NA,15,TRBV6-5,CASNLRQGSNQPQHF
TRBD1,TRBJ2-2,NA,14,TRBV28,CASSLTGGGGELFF